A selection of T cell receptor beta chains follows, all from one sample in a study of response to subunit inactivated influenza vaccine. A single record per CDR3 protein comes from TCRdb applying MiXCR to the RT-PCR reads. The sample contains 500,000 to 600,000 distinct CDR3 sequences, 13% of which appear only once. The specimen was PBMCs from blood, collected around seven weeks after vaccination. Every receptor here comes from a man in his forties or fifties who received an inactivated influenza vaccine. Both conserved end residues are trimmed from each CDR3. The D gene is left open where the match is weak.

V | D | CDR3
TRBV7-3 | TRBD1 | ASSSTGVSTDTQY
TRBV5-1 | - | ASSLEQAEQF
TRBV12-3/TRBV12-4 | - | ASSSGDTGELF
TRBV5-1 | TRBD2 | ASSLASGSNNEQF
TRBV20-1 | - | SARVPGPVVAEQY
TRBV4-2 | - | ASSPSHPPQGYEQY
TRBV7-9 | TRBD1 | ASSRDRASYEQY
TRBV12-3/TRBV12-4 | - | ASTDSFGYT
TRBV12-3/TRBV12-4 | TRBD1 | ASGDGTEQY
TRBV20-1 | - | SARRTGGPNVDTQY
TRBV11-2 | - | ASSLVKGYEQY
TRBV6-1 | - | ASRTTGLGTQY
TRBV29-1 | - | SVEAPGVVYNEQF
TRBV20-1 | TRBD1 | SARERQGSDSEQY
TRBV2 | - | ASKEVFTDTQY
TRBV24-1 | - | ATSDPGKVTYGYT
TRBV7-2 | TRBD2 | ASSQPGLERNTYEQY
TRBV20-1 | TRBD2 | SARVLAGGPLQETQY
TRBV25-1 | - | ASSERGAETQY
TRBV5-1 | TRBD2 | ASSPRLAGANGELF
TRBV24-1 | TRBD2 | ATSDPIAGLSYNEQF
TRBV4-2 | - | ASSIGGAEETQY
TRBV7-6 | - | ASSLEPAGVIYEQY
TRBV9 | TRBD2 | ASSVDQRESDTQY
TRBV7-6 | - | ASSFYLTVADTQY
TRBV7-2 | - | ASSLVKGNYGYT
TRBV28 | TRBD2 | ASSFAGDSYEQY
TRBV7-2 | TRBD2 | ASSWTSGRGQETQY
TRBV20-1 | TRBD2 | SARGTSGRGYTDTQY
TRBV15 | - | ATSSRQGTTDTQY
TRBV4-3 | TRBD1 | ASSHDRGKAF
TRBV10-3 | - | AISRGYEQY
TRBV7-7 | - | ASSPTGGVSYNEQF
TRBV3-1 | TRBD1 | ASSQDTGAYEQY
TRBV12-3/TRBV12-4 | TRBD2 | ASSFLGGDAVY
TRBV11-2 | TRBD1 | ASSFLGQGALGANVLT
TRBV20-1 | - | SARDKEGINEQY
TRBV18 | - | ASSPQDSQETQY
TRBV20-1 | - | SAREITGVGTEAF
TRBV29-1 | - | SVEGVDYASFNEQF
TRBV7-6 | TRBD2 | ASSFNLLSGRETQY
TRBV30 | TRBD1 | AWSVLGQGFYEQY
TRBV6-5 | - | ASSYGRARTEAF
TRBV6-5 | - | ASSYERIGSGNTIY
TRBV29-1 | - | SVENLSNYGYT
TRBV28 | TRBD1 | ASTRTGTSYEQY